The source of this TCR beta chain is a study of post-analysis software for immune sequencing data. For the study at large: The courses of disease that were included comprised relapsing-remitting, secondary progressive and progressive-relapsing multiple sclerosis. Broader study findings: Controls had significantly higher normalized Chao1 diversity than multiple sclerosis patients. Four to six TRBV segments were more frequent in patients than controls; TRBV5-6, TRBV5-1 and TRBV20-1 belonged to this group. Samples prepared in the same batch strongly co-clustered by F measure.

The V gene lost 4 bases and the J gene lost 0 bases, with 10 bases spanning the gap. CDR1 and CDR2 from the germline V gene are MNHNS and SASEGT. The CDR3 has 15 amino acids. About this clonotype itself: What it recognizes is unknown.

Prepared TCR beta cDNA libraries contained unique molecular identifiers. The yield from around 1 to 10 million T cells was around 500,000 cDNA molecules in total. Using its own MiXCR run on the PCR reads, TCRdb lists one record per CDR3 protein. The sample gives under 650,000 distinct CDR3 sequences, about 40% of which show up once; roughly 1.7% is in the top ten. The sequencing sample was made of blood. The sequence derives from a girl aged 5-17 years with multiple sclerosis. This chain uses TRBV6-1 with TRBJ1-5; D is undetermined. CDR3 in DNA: TGTGCCAGCAGTGGGAAAGACGGTAGCAATCAGCCCCAGCATTTT. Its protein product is CASSGKDGSNQPQHF.